This is a list of T cell receptor beta chains from one sample in a study. Sequenced by immunoSEQ multiplex PCR; TCRdb stores in-frame clones only, minus some. The profile shows under 90,000 clones, about 93% of them singletons. Input material: PBMCs. All receptors come from a man aged 40-49 years with rheumatoid arthritis. Each CDR3 is given with its conserved first and last residue.

V gene: TRBV20-1; CDR3 protein: CSARPAQAQYF
V gene: TRBV7-8; CDR3 protein: CASSLRGNTEAFF
V gene: TRBV7-2; CDR3 protein: CASSLAGQGAYEQYF
V gene: TRBV5-6; CDR3 protein: CASSLGQPRMNTEAFF
V gene: TRBV19; CDR3 protein: CASTQRDSRNSNQPQHF
V gene: TRBV27; CDR3 protein: CASSRQRGHPSTDTQYF
V gene: TRBV2; CDR3 protein: CASREQGARTGELFF
V gene: TRBV18; CDR3 protein: CASSLGYNEQFF
V gene: TRBV27; CDR3 protein: CASSITPAPTNEKLFF
V gene: TRBV9; CDR3 protein: CASSVGKNTEAFF
V gene: TRBV6-2/TRBV6-3; CDR3 protein: CASSYDGTGRSQPQHF
V gene: TRBV11-2; CDR3 protein: CASGTHRAAYEQYF
V gene: TRBV19; CDR3 protein: CASSTHWGVIADYGYTF
V gene: TRBV7-2; CDR3 protein: CASTLDRGENTEAFF
V gene: TRBV20-1; CDR3 protein: CSVRKETQYF
V gene: TRBV19; CDR3 protein: CASSMGRLDRYNEQFF
V gene: TRBV6-5; CDR3 protein: CATQGINYGYTF
V gene: TRBV29-1; CDR3 protein: CSAVAGVHEQYF
V gene: TRBV18; CDR3 protein: CASSPDVLARANEQFF
V gene: TRBV27; CDR3 protein: CASSYTGVSREQYF
V gene: TRBV25-1; CDR3 protein: CASSSNGQLDYNSPLHF
V gene: TRBV3-1/TRBV3-2; CDR3 protein: CASRRQGLNTEAFF
V gene: TRBV25-1; CDR3 protein: CASSTGLDSGNTIYF
V gene: TRBV20-1; CDR3 protein: CSASSGLVTYEQYF
V gene: TRBV9; CDR3 protein: CASSTPDRVNEQFF
V gene: TRBV9; CDR3 protein: CASSVGVGRSYNSPLHF
V gene: TRBV14; CDR3 protein: CASSQDLGTGATGELFF
V gene: TRBV24-1; CDR3 protein: CATSDPDGSYEQYF
V gene: TRBV7-3; CDR3 protein: CASSQGTMNTEAFF
V gene: TRBV4-1; CDR3 protein: CASSQQGVATNEKLFF
V gene: TRBV5-4; CDR3 protein: CASSLERATQYF
V gene: TRBV3-1/TRBV3-2; CDR3 protein: CASSQGLAGVQTDTQYF
V gene: TRBV7-3; CDR3 protein: CASSLLGQITETQYF
V gene: TRBV2; CDR3 protein: CASSRQGVLHTGELFF
V gene: TRBV27; CDR3 protein: CASSYGAPGQETQYF
V gene: TRBV11-2; CDR3 protein: CASSLAPGQTYNEQFF
V gene: TRBV18; CDR3 protein: CASSQLGPTDYYGYTF
V gene: TRBV18; CDR3 protein: CASSPLLAGSGANVLTF
V gene: TRBV5-1; CDR3 protein: CASSLLPETTNYGYTF
V gene: TRBV5-1; CDR3 protein: CASSPHLGTGRTEAFF
V gene: TRBV27; CDR3 protein: CASSFSMGIQETQYF
V gene: TRBV2; CDR3 protein: CASKQVSGNQPQHF
V gene: TRBV4-3; CDR3 protein: CASSQERATEQFF